The clone carrying this T cell receptor beta chain was counted between two and nine times. Its target is unknown. All unsorted peripheral T cells were captured because whole blood was used without fractionation. The entry originates in a study of HIV-infected patients and healthy controls. About the research overall: The CD4:CD8 ratio increased slightly in early therapy, but CD8 counts showed no consistent change.

Alpha and beta constant-region primers primed reverse transcription of 400 to 500 ng RNA. Each of the alpha and beta chains got its own library through chain-specific third strand synthesis with indices. Ligation attached cDNA to a 5' RACE adapter that carried a random hexamer and SP2 site. MiXCR, applied by TCRdb to the 5' RACE reads, yields one record per CDR3 protein. The data hold about 6,000 distinct CDR3 sequences, with about 10% observed a single time. The CDR3 is 15 residues long. Germline V lookup: CDR1 MNHEY, CDR2 SVGAGI. The ends were cut back, 5 bases at V and 0 bases at J, with 11 bases in the middle. Study outcomes and limitations: Healthy control repertoires had roughly threefold more distinct CDR3s than untreated HIV+ repertoires, and higher Shannon diversity. HIV+ repertoires were severely depleted of MAIT alpha-chain CDR3s, unlike healthy controls.

This clonotype originated in an adult with HIV infection. V usage is TRBV6-5 and J usage is TRBJ1-5; maybe TRBD1 (5 bases). This material consisted of blood, taken before antiretroviral therapy. CDR3 sequence reads: CASSPGGFSNQPQHF. The DNA for the CDR3 is TGTGCCAGCAGTCCCGGGGGGTTTAGCAATCAGCCCCAGCATTTT.